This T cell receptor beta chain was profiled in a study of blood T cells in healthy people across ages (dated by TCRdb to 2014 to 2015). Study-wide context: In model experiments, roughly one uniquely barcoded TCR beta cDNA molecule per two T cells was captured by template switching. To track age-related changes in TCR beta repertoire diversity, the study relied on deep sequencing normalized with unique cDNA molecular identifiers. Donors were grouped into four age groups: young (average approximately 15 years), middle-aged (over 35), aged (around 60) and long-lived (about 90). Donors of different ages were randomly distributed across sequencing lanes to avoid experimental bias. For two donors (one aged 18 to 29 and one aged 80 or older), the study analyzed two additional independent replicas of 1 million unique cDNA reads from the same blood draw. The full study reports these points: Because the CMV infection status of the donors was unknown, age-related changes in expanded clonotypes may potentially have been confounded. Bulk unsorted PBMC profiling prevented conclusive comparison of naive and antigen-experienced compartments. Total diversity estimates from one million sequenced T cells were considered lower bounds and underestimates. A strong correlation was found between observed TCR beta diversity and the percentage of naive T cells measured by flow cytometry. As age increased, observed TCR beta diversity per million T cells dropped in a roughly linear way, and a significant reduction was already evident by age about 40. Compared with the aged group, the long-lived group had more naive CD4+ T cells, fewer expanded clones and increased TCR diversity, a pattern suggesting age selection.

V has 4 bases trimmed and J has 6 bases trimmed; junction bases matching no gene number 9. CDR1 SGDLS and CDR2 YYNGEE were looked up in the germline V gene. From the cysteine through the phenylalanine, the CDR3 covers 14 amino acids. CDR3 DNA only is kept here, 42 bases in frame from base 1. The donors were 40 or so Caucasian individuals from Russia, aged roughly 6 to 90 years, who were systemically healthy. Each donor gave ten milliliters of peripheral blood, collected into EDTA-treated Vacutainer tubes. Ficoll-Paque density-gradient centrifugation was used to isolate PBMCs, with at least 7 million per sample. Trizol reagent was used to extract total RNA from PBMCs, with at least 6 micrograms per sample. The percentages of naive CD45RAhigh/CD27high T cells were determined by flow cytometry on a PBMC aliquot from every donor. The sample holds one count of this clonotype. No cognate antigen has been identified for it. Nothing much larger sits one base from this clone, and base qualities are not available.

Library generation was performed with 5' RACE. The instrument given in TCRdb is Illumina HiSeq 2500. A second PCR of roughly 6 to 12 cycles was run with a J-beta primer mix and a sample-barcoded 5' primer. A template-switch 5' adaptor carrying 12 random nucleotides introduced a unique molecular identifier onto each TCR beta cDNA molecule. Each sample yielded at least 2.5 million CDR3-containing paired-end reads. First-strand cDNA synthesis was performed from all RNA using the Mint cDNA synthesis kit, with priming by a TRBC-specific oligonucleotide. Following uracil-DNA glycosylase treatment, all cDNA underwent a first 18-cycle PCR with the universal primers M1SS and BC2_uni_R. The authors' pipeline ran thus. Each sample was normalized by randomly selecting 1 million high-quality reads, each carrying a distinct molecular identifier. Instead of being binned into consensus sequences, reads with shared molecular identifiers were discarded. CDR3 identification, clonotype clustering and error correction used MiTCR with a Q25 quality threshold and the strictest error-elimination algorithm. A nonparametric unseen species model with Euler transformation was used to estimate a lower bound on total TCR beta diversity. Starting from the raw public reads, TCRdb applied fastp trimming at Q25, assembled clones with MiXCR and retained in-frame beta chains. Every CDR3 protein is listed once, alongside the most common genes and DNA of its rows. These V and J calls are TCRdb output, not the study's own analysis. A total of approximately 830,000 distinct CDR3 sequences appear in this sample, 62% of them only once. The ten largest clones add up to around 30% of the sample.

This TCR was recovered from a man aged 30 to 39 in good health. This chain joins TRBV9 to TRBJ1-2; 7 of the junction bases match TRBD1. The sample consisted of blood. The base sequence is TGTGCCAGCAGCAGGACCGGGACAGCCGATGGCTACACCTTC. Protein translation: CASSRTGTADGYTF.